This section outlines one T cell receptor (beta chain) sequence together with its context. The data belong to a study of T cells after posttransplantation cyclophosphamide. Germline V CDR1 and CDR2: SGHVS, FNYEAQ. The CDR3 sequence is 15 residues long. The J segment lost 8 bases and the V segment lost 4 bases, leaving 6 bases of the junction unmatched. Some clones are missing from TCRdb's copy, which holds only in-frame ones; the method was immunoSEQ multiplex PCR. Among approximately 29,000 clones, just over 85% were seen once, and the ten largest hold under 3.5%. The sample taken for sequencing was PBMCs. This receptor was identified in a middle-aged man. The V call is TRBV7-6, the J call TRBJ1-6; TRBD1 aligns across 9 bases. CDR3 protein: CASSSGRDRDSPLHF. The CDR3 DNA reads as TGTGCCAGCAGCTCAGGACGGGACAGGGATTCACCCCTCCACTTT.